This is a list of T cell receptor beta chains from one sample in a study of T cell responses to AZD1222 COVID-19 vaccine. Profiling relied on immunoSEQ multiplex PCR, and the TCRdb table lists in-frame clones only, not all of them. The table shows approximately 130,000 clones, with 93% occurring only once. This specimen was peripheral blood, taken on day 0 of AZD1222 vaccination. These receptors were obtained from an adult in good health. CDR3s include the opening cysteine and the closing phenylalanine or tryptophan. A D gene is named only where the DNA matches it firmly. The listing skips clone size in some rows; elsewhere it reads once, few, many or a size class.

j_call	d_call	v_call	clone_size	cdr3_aa	cdr3_nt
TRBJ1-1	.	TRBV4-1	.	CASSQETGLMNTEAFF	TGCGCCAGCAGCCAAGAAACAGGGCTCATGAACACTGAAGCTTTCTTT
TRBJ2-2	.	TRBV3-1/TRBV3-2	.	CASRTGTPTGELFF	TGTGCCAGCAGGACCGGGACACCTACCGGGGAGCTGTTTTTT
TRBJ2-5	.	TRBV5-4	.	CASSSELWRETQYF	TGTGCCAGCAGCTCTGAACTGTGGAGGGAGACCCAGTACTTC
TRBJ1-1	.	TRBV27	few	CASSFGGPRATEAFF	TGTGCCAGCAGTTTTGGGGGCCCACGAGCCACTGAAGCTTTCTTT
TRBJ2-7	TRBD2	TRBV10-3	.	CAISSSGGPAYEQYF	TGTGCCATCAGTTCTAGCGGGGGGCCAGCCTACGAGCAGTACTTC
TRBJ1-1	.	TRBV5-8	once	CASSLGGDTEAFF	TGTGCCAGCAGTCTCGGCGGCGACACTGAAGCTTTCTTT
TRBJ1-2	.	TRBV4-2	once	CASSQGSMGYGYTF	TGTGCCAGCAGCCAGGGGAGCATGGGCTATGGCTACACCTTC
TRBJ2-7	TRBD1	TRBV6-5	.	CASSTGAYEQYF	TGTGCCAGCAGTACAGGGGCCTACGAGCAGTACTTC
TRBJ1-2	TRBD1	TRBV2	.	CASNRDSHNYGYTF	TGTGCCAGCAACCGGGACAGCCACAACTATGGCTACACCTTC
TRBJ1-6	.	TRBV6-1	once	CASSEAQGYSPLHF	TGTGCCAGCAGTGAAGCGCAGGGTTATTCACCCCTCCACTTT
TRBJ1-3	.	TRBV10-2	.	CASSDKGPGNTIYF	TGCGCCAGCAGTGACAAAGGTCCCGGAAACACCATATATTTT
TRBJ2-3	.	TRBV19	.	CASSESTDTQYF	TGTGCCAGTAGTGAGAGCACAGATACGCAGTATTTT
TRBJ2-7	TRBD2	TRBV3-1/TRBV3-2	.	CASSQARPGLAGGGSSYEQYF	TGTGCCAGCAGCCAAGCCCGACCGGGACTAGCGGGGGGCGGCAGCTCCTACGAGCAGTACTTC
TRBJ2-1	TRBD1	TRBV6-5	.	CASNSGTGPYNEQFF	TGTGCCAGCAACTCCGGGACAGGGCCCTACAATGAGCAGTTCTTC
TRBJ1-1	.	TRBV18	.	CASSQDLSEAFF	TGTGCCAGCTCCCAGGACCTCTCTGAAGCTTTCTTT
TRBJ1-2	.	TRBV6-5	.	CATDPWGDGYTF	TGTGCCACCGACCCTTGGGGGGATGGCTACACCTTC
TRBJ2-4	.	TRBV4-1	.	CASSQDRGDTTIQYF	TGCGCCAGCAGCCAAGATCGGGGGGACACAACAATTCAGTACTTC
TRBJ2-7	.	TRBV5-6	.	CASSYGHQAIYYEQYF	TGTGCCAGCAGCTATGGACACCAAGCTATTTACTACGAGCAGTACTTC
TRBJ1-2	TRBD1	TRBV5-1	few	CASSWGQGAYGYTF	TGCGCCAGCAGCTGGGGACAGGGGGCCTATGGCTACACCTTC
TRBJ2-5	.	TRBV7-9	.	CASSSYQETQYF	TGTGCCAGCAGCTCATACCAAGAGACCCAGTACTTC
TRBJ2-2	TRBD2	TRBV19	once	CASIASGGSGELFF	TGTGCCAGTATAGCTAGCGGGGGTTCCGGGGAGCTGTTTTTT
TRBJ2-3	.	TRBV30	.	CAWSSRDTVVITDTQYF	TGTGCCTGGAGCAGCCGGGACACCGTTGTCATCACAGATACGCAGTATTTT
TRBJ1-2	TRBD1	TRBV7-9	.	CASSPRQGNGYTF	TGTGCCAGCAGCCCCCGACAGGGTAACGGCTACACCTTC
TRBJ1-1	TRBD1	TRBV28	.	CASSLTDRENTEAFF	TGTGCCAGCAGTCTTACGGACAGGGAGAACACTGAAGCTTTCTTT
TRBJ1-1	.	TRBV6-5	.	CASTQGEGWVEAFF	TGTGCCAGCACCCAAGGGGAGGGCTGGGTTGAAGCTTTCTTT
TRBJ2-7	TRBD1	TRBV7-3	.	CASSFNRGEEQYF	TGTGCCAGCAGCTTTAACAGGGGAGAAGAGCAGTACTTC
TRBJ1-2	.	TRBV7-9	.	CASSLGSDYGYTF	TGTGCCAGCAGCTTAGGTTCCGACTATGGCTACACCTTC
TRBJ1-5	.	TRBV7-7	.	CASSLNTGILCTSINQPQHF	TGTGCCAGCAGCCTGAATACCGGGATTCTTTGCACTTCGATTAATCAGCCCCAGCATTTT
TRBJ2-7	TRBD1	TRBV2	.	CASIRQGRKYEQYF	TGTGCCAGCATCCGACAGGGACGGAAGTACGAGCAGTACTTC
TRBJ1-5	.	TRBV28	once	CASSFGQGLNQPQHF	TGTGCCAGCAGTTTTGGGCAGGGGCTCAATCAGCCCCAGCATTTT
TRBJ1-3	.	TRBV6-1	.	CASRGPVRQNSGNTIYF	TGTGCCAGCCGTGGGCCGGTGCGGCAGAACTCTGGAAACACCATATATTTT
TRBJ2-7	TRBD1	TRBV4-1	.	CASSHPGTGGIEQYF	TGCGCCAGCAGCCATCCCGGGACAGGGGGCATCGAGCAGTACTTC
TRBJ2-2	.	TRBV29-1	once	CSVETMDIASELFF	TGCAGCGTTGAAACTATGGACATCGCGTCGGAGCTGTTTTTT
TRBJ1-1	TRBD1	TRBV15	.	CATSADRVTEAFF	TGTGCCACCAGCGCCGACAGGGTAACTGAAGCTTTCTTT
TRBJ1-3	.	TRBV12-3/TRBV12-4	.	CASSFHGNTIYF	TGTGCCAGCAGTTTTCATGGAAACACCATATATTTT
TRBJ1-1	.	TRBV6-5	once	CASSSGYAEAFF	TGTGCCAGCAGTTCAGGGTACGCTGAAGCTTTCTTT
TRBJ1-2	.	TRBV2	.	CASSELGNYGYTF	TGTGCCAGCAGTGAATTAGGGAACTATGGCTACACCTTC
TRBJ1-5	.	TRBV7-8	.	CASSLDLRRGQPQHF	TGTGCCAGCAGCTTAGACCTCCGAAGGGGGCAGCCCCAGCATTTT